This T cell receptor (beta chain) is drawn from a study of T-cell memory formation after mild COVID-19. Study summary: In these data, TCR clusters were largely donor specific. Whole-study findings and limits: The study detected some responding clones in pre-infection memory, suggesting cross-reactive memory joined.

TCRdb recomputed calls from the 5' RACE reads with MiXCR, one row per CDR3 protein. The table shows 410,000 or so distinct CDR3 sequences, with roughly a quarter occurring only once. Note on this clonotype: What it recognizes is unknown.

The sequenced sample was PBMCs or a T cell subset sorted from them (not recorded which). This sequence was found in an adult woman who had mild COVID-19 (a few samples of this study predate the infection). Cell type and time point are not known.

The CDR3 loop is CSVELSGTRYTF. CDR3 coding DNA: TGCAGCGTTGAACTGTCAGGGACACGCTACACCTTC. This rearrangement joins TRBV29-1 to TRBJ1-2, with D tentatively TRBD1 (6 bases). The CDR3 is made up of 12 amino acids. V dropped 2 bases and J dropped 9 bases, with 13 bases sitting between them. Germline V gene data show CDR1 as SQVTM and CDR2 as ANQGSEA.